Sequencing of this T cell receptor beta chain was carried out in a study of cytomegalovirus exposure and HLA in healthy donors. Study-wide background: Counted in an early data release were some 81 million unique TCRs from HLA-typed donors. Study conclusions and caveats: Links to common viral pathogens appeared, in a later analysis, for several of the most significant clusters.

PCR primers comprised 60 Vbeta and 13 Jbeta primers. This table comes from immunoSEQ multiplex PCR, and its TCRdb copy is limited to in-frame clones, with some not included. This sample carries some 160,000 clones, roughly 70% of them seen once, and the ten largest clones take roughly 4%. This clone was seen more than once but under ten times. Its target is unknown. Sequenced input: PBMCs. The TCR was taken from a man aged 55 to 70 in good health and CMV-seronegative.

CDR3 protein: CASSIGLAYEQYF. CDR3 DNA sequence: TGTGCCAGTAGTATTGGACTTGCCTACGAGCAGTACTTC. The chain recombines TRBV19 with TRBJ2-7, with D possibly TRBD2 on 5 matching bases. The V gene's germline CDR1 is LNHDA and CDR2 SQIVND (reference sequence). The germline V and J ends were trimmed by 3 bases and 2 bases, with 8 bases remaining between them. This CDR3 contains 13 residues. The full variable domain, in which reference TRBV19 and TRBJ2-7 provide the parts outside the CDR3, is DGGITQSPKYLFRKEGQNVTLSCEQNLNHDAMYWYRQDPGQGLRLIYYSQIVNDFQKGDIAEGYSVSREKKESFPLTVTSAQKNPTAFYLCASSIGLAYEQYFGPGTRLTVT.